This TCR beta chain was obtained from a study of cytomegalovirus exposure and HLA in healthy donors. General observations from the study: The number of N-insertions in an Asian-associated ancestry cluster was reportedly below the approximately 700-donor mean in a later analysis. Sequencing likely caused a cluster of highly shared sequence variants.

Comments on this clone: Its antigen is unidentified.

Researchers ran the PCR with 60 Vbeta and 13 Jbeta primers. In the original analysis: Later, 65 million to 90 million unique TCR beta chains were counted in an analysis, and roughly 11 million of them were shared. Assay: immunoSEQ multiplex PCR; the TCRdb copy retains only in-frame clones and omits some. Clone size and the V and J calls come from that table; the DNA yielded D and trimming. This sample has more than 70,000 clones, with 76% found just once. Sequencing input: PBMCs. The receptor's source is a man aged 35-49 years in good health and CMV-seronegative.

The CDR3 is CASSGVRGTEAFF. CDR3 DNA: TGTGCCAGCAGCGGAGTCCGGGGCACTGAAGCTTTCTTT. This rearrangement joins TRBV6-6 to TRBJ1-1; D not resolved. The CDR3 is 13 residues long. V lost 6 bases and J 4 bases, leaving 12 bases between the germline ends. Germline CDR1 reads MNHNY; CDR2 reads SVGAGI (reference sequence).